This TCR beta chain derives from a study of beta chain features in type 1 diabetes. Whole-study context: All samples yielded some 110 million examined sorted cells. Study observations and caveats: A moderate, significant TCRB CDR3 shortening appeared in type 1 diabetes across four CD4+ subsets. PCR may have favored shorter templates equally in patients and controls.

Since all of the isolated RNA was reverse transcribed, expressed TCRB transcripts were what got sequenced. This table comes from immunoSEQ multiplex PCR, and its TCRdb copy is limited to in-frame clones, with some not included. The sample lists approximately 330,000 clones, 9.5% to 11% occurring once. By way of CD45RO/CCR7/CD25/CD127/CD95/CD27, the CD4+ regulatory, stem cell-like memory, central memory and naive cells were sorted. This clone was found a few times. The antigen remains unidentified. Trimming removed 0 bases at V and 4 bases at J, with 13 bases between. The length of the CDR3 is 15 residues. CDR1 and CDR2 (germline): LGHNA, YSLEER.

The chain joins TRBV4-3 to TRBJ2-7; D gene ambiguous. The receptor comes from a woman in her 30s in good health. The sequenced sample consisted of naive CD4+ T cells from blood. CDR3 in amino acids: CASSQEGKPTYEQYF. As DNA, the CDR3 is TGCGCCAGCAGCCAAGAAGGAAAGCCGACTTACGAGCAGTACTTC.